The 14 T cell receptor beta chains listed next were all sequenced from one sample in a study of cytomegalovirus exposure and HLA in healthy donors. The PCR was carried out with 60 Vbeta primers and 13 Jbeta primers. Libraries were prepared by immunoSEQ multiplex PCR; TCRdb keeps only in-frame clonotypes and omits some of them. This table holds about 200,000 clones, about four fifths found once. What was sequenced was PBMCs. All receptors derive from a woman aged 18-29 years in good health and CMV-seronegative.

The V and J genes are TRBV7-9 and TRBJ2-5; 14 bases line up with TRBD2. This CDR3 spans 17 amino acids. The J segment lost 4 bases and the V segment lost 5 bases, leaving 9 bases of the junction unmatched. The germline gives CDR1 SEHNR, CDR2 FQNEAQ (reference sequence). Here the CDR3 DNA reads TGTGCCAGCAGCCGGTTGGGACTAGCGGGAGAGGGAGAGACCCAGTACTTC. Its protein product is CASSRLGLAGEGETQYF.

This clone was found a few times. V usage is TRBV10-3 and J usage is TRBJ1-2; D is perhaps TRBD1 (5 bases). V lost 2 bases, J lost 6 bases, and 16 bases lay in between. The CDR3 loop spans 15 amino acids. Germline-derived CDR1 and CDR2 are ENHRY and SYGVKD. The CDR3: CAISEQTQPTDGYTF. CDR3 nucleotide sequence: TGTGCCATCAGTGAGCAGACCCAACCGACAGATGGCTACACCTTC.

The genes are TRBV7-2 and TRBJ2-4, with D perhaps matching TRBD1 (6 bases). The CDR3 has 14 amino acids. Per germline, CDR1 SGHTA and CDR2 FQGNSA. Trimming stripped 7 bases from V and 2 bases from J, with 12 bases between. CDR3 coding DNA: TGTGCCAGCACCACGAGGGACACCAAAAACATTCAGTACTTC. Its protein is CASTTRDTKNIQYF.

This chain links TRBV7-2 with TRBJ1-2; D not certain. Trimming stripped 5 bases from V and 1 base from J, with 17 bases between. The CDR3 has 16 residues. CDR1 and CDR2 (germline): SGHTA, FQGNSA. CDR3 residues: CASSPRVQPLNYGYTF. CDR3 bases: TGTGCCAGCAGCCCGCGGGTACAGCCACTTAACTATGGCTACACCTTC.

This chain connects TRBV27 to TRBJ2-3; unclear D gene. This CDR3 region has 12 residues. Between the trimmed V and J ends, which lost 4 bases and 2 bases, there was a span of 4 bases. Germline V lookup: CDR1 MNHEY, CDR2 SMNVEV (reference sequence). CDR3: CASSSITDTQYF. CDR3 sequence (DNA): TGTGCCAGCAGTTCCATCACAGATACGCAGTATTTT.

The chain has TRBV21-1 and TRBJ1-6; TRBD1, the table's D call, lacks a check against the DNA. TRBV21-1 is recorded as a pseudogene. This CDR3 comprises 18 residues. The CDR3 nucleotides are TGTGCCAGCAGCGTGGGAAGAGGGGACAGGGTATGGGATTCACCCCTCCACTTT. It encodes CASSVGRGDRVWDSPLHF.

CDR3 nucleotide sequence: TGCGCCAGCAGCCGAGCGGGACAGGGGGGTGATGAGCAGTTCTTC. Amino acids: CASSRAGQGGDEQFF. The chain joins TRBV5-1 to TRBJ2-1; TRBD1 agrees at 11 bases. The CDR3 extends over 15 amino acids. Germline V lookup: CDR1 SGHRS, CDR2 YFSETQ. J gave up 8 bases and V 4 bases, and 8 bases lay outside the gene matches.

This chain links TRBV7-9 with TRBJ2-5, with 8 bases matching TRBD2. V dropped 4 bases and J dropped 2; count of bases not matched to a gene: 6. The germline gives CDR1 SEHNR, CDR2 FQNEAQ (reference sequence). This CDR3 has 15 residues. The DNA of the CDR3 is TGTGCCAGCAGCTGGCCGACTAGCGCACAAGAGACCCAGTACTTC. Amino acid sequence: CASSWPTSAQETQYF.

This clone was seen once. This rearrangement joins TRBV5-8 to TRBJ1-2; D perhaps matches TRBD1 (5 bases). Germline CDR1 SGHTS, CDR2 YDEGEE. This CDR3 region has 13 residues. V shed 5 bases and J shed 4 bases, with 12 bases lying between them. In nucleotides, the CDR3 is TGTGCCAGCAGGGAGGGGATGAGCTATGGCTACACCTTC. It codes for CASREGMSYGYTF.

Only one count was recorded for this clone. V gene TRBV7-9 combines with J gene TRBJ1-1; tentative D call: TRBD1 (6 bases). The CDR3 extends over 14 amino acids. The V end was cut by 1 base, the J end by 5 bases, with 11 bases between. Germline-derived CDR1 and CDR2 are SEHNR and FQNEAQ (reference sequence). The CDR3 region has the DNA TGTGCCAGCAGCTTAGAAATCCAGGGGACTGAAGCTTTCTTT. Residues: CASSLEIQGTEAFF.

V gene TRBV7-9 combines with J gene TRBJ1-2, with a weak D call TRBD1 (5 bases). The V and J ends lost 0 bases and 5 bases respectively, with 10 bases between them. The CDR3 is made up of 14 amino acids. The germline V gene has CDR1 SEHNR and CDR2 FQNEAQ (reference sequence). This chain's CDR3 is CASSLASTAYGYTF. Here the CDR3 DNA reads TGTGCCAGCAGCTTAGCGTCGACAGCGTATGGCTACACCTTC.

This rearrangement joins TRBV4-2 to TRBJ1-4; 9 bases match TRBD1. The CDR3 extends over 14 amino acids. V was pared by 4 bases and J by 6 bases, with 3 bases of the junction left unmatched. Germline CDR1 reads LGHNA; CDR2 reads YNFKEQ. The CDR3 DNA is TGTGCCAGCAGCCCCCGGACAGGGGATGAAAAACTGTTTTTT. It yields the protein CASSPRTGDEKLFF.

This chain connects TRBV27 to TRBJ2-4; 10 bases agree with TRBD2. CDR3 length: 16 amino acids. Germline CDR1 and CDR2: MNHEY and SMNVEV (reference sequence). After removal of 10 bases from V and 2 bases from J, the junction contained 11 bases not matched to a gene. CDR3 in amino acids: CAINRTSGVSKNIQYF. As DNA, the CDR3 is TGTGCCATTAATCGGACTAGCGGTGTCTCCAAAAACATTCAGTACTTC.

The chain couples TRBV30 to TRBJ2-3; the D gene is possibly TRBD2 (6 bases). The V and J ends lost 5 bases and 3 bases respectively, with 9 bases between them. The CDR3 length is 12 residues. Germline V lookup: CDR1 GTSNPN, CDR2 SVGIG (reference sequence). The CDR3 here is CAWDRGTDTQYF. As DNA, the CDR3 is TGTGCCTGGGACCGGGGGACAGATACGCAGTATTTT.